This T cell receptor (beta chain) was recorded in a study of cytomegalovirus exposure and HLA in healthy donors. Study results and limitations: Compared with the roughly 670-donor mean, an Asian-associated ancestry cluster reportedly had fewer N-insertions, according to a later analysis. Later analysis demonstrated an association between a missense DCLRE1C variant and TCR beta V- and J-gene trimming. Later on, an analysis found that several of the most significant clusters appeared to be linked to common viral pathogens, which included parvovirus B19.

In regard to this clone: Its antigen is unknown.

Per germline, CDR1 MDHEN and CDR2 SYDVKM. The CDR3 runs to 14 residues. The V end was cut by 6 bases, the J end by 4 bases, with 13 bases between. The primer mix had 60 Vbeta and 13 Jbeta primers. Only in-frame clones appear in the TCRdb table, and some are missing; sequencing was by immunoSEQ multiplex PCR. This repertoire shows around 140,000 clones, roughly 86% found once; its top ten account for 0.4% to 0.55%. The source is a woman between 40 and 55 years old in good health and CMV-seronegative. The genes are TRBV28 and TRBJ1-5; D is perhaps TRBD1 (5 bases). Sequenced input: PBMCs. CDR3 bases: TGTGCCAGCAGACCAGCCCCAGGGAATCAGCCCCAGCATTTT. Protein product: CASRPAPGNQPQHF.